This T cell receptor (beta chain) came from a study of human T cells and chemical hapten exposure. As for time point: patch test 1, 2 weeks after DPC sensitization. Treatment specified: therapeutic diphenylcyclopropenone sensitization with weekly scalp DPC. The CDR3 sequence is 19 residues long. Germline CDR1 is SEHNR and CDR2 is FQNEAQ (reference sequence). Each CDR3 protein is one row after TCRdb ran MiXCR on the RACE reads. The table lists approximately 74,000 distinct CDR3 sequences, approximately 35% of them singletons. A note on this clonotype: Germline is not matched at one junction end, which may reflect a read error.

This chain connects TRBV7-9 to TRBJ1-1, with a tentative D call TRBD1 (6 bases). This TCR was recovered from a man aged 40-55 years with alopecia areata. Some clones in this sample may be carry-over from other donors' samples. Sequenced material: whole blood, taken in connection with sensitization to the hapten diphenylcyclopropenone (DPC). This CDR3 reads CASSLFHLGSTGPNTETFF. The CDR3 DNA sequence: TGTGCCAGCAGCTTATTCCACCTGGGCTCAACAGGGCCGAACACTGAAACTTTCTTT.